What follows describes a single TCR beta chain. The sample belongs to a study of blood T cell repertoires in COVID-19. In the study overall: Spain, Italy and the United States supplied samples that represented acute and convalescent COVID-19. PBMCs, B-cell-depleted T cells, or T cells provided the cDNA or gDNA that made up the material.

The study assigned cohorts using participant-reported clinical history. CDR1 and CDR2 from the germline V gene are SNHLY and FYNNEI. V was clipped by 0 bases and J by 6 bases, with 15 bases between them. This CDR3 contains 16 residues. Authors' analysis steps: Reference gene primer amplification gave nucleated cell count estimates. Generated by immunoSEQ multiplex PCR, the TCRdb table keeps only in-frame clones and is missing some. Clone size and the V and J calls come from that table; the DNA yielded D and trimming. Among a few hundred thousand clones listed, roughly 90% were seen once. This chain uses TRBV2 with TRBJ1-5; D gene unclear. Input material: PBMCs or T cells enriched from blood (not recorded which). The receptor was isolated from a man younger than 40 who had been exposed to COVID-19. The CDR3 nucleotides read TGTGCCAGCAGTGAAGCGCTTGGCGGGTCCGGTCAGCCCCAGCATTTT. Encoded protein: CASSEALGGSGQPQHF.